This record concerns one TCR beta chain sequence. Its antigen is not identified. V was trimmed by 10 bases and J by 3 bases, leaving 9 bases between them. The CDR3 length is 11 residues. The record originates from a study of identical twins. Study-level results: Surplus twin overlap in beta out-of-frame sequences was less pronounced. Whereas memory repertoires showed no such difference, abundant cord blood beta clonotypes carried fewer insertions. Among monozygotic twins, out-of-frame TCR alpha sharing exceeded what models predicted. For zero-insertion analyses, partial confounding could come from invariant MAIT and iNKT cells.

Using its own MiXCR run on the 5' RACE reads, TCRdb lists one record per CDR3 protein. The table lists 1.5 million to 2 million distinct CDR3 sequences, less than 35% of them singletons. V gene TRBV12-3 or TRBV12-4 combines with J gene TRBJ1-2; D perhaps matches TRBD1 (5 bases). Source material: cord blood. The receptor's source is a newborn girl in good health. CDR3 DNA sequence: TGTGCCACGGGAGGGGACTATGGCTACACCTTC. Protein product: CATGGDYGYTF.